This T cell receptor beta chain was captured by sequencing in a study of blood T cell repertoires in COVID-19. Study background: Acute and convalescent COVID-19 specimens originated in the United States, Italy and Spain.

Measured with immunoSEQ multiplex PCR; TCRdb has only the in-frame clones, and not every one. The sample carries 100,000 to 150,000 clones, approximately 74% recorded once. This CDR3 has 14 residues. V gave up 4 bases and J gave up 1 base; unmatched junction bases: 4. In germline, CDR1 is SGHTA, CDR2 FQGNSA. Material for sequencing was peripheral blood. The receptor's source is a man aged 80 or over with COVID-19, enrolled during active disease. The chain employs TRBV7-2 and TRBJ2-7, with 7 bases matching TRBD2. In DNA form, the CDR3 reads TGTGCCAGCAGCTATCCGGGAGGATCCTACGAGCAGTACTTC. Protein: CASSYPGGSYEQYF.